What follows is one T cell receptor (beta chain) and its context. The table lists this clonotype with a few counts. Its antigen is not yet known. No base qualities exist here, and no much larger clone lies one base off it. This specimen comes from a study of CD8 T cells in ankylosing spondylitis (TCRdb year 2017). At the level of the whole study: T cell receptor beta repertoires were profiled in healthy donors and ankylosing spondylitis patients so that disease-linked TCR variants could be found. In total, the full study cohort was made up of about 99 healthy donors and roughly 27 ankylosing spondylitis patients. Peripheral blood samples were taken, and synovial fluid was additionally collected from ankylosing spondylitis patients. The paper as a whole reports these results and caveats: Some motif variants had previously been reported in the synovial fluid and blood of reactive arthritis patients, which suggests shared mechanisms of disease initiation. A CD8+ phenotype was shown by the disease-linked clones, which were found at relatively low frequencies in peripheral blood. Significant enrichment of the disease-linked clones was reported in matched synovial fluid samples from ankylosing spondylitis patients. Blood from ankylosing spondylitis patients appeared to be characterized by a TCR beta motif made up of several highly homologous amino acid variants.

The V and J ends are trimmed by 1 base and 7 bases, leaving 10 bases between them. Taken from the germline V gene, the CDR1 and CDR2 loops are SGHTA and FQGTGA. The CDR3 numbers 13 residues from cysteine through phenylalanine. Left in the record is the CDR3 DNA by itself, 39 bases read in frame from the first base. The instrument given in TCRdb is Illumina HiSeq 2500. Quantitative 5'-RACE with molecular barcodes was the method used to prepare the TCR beta libraries. On the authors' methods: To identify disease-linked TCR variants, a new computational method was used, one built on a probabilistic model of VDJ rearrangement. Starting from the raw public reads, TCRdb applied fastp trimming at Q25, assembled clones with MiXCR and retained in-frame beta chains. CDR3 protein sequences are deduplicated, and each keeps its most common genes and DNA. Here the V and J calls rest on TCRdb's processing, not on the authors' analysis. In all, the sample holds approximately 150,000 distinct CDR3 sequences, and around a third of those were seen once. The ten largest clones add up to 6% of the sample.

Synovial fluid samples and blood samples obtained from the same ankylosing spondylitis patients were matched. The sequencing input was synovial fluid, either unsorted or a sorted T cell fraction (not recorded which). This TCR was sampled from a male donor with ankylosing spondylitis. This receptor chain uses TRBV7-3 and TRBJ1-1; the D gene assignment is ambiguous. CDR3 loop: CASSLSGGGEAFF. The DNA reads as follows: TGTGCCAGCAGCTTAAGCGGCGGTGGTGAAGCTTTCTTT.